The clone carrying this T cell receptor (beta chain) rates as medium-sized. The sample belongs to a study of metastatic and nonmetastatic thyroid tumors. Nobody among the patients had been given any treatment before thyroid surgery. MiXCR reprocessed the PCR reads for TCRdb. The sample yields 20,000 or so clones, approximately 31% seen once. The receptor was isolated from a female donor with papillary thyroid cancer or a benign thyroid nodule (not recorded which). Some clones in this sample may be carry-over from other donors' samples. The sequenced material came from blood.

CDR3 protein: CAWNPTGTSGGPWFF. CDR3 in DNA: TGTGCCTGGAACCCTACCGGGACTAGCGGGGGTCCTTGGTTCTTC. This chain links TRBV30 with TRBJ2-1, with 14 bases matching TRBD2. CDR1 and CDR2 from the germline V gene are GTSNPN and SVGIG (reference sequence). V lost 4 bases, J lost 15 bases, and 14 bases stayed unmatched. The CDR3 covers 15 residues.